These 28 T cell receptor beta chains were sequenced from one sample in a study of shared clonotypes between healthy human individuals. Sequenced by immunoSEQ multiplex PCR; TCRdb stores in-frame clones only, minus some. The sample holds millions of clones, 85% to 95% seen once. Terminally differentiated effector memory CD45RA+ cells were excluded by CCR7 positive selection of CD45RO-negative cells. The sample consisted of naive CD8+ T cells from PBMCs. These receptors were taken from a man between 18 and 35 years old in good health. Some clones in this sample may be carry-over from other donors' samples.

The chain recombines TRBV29-1 with TRBJ2-1, with TRBD2 as a possible D gene (6 bases). Trimming took off 1 base at V and 10 bases at J, with 20 bases between the two ends. The CDR3 extends over 15 amino acids. Germline lookup yields CDR1 SQVTM and CDR2 ANQGSEA. The CDR3 reads CSVEVTAGPLGEQFF. The CDR3, as DNA: TGCAGCGTTGAAGTAACGGCGGGACCCCTGGGGGAGCAGTTCTTC.

The genes are TRBV9 and TRBJ2-1; 10 bases map to TRBD2. The CDR3 extends over 17 amino acids. The trim removed 4 bases at V and 1 base at J, leaving 8 bases unmatched. Germline assignment: CDR1 SGDLS and CDR2 YYNGEE. The CDR3 spells CASSTSGTSASYNEQFF. The DNA of the CDR3 is TGTGCCAGCAGCACCTCCGGGACTAGCGCTTCCTACAATGAGCAGTTCTTC.

The V and J genes are TRBV28 and TRBJ1-5; no definite D call. CDR1 MDHEN and CDR2 SYDVKM come from the germline V gene. CDR3 length: 15 amino acids. Trimming left V 6 bases short and J 1 base short, with 13 bases between. CDR3 amino acids: CASRLPQPSNQPQHF. The CDR3 region has the DNA TGTGCCAGCAGGTTGCCCCAGCCCAGCAATCAGCCCCAGCATTTT.

The chain employs TRBV4-1 and TRBJ2-5; 7 bases fit TRBD1. This CDR3 region has 16 residues. The germline CDR1 and CDR2 sequences are MGHRA and YSYEKL. The V gene end was trimmed by 0 bases and the J gene end by 6 bases; junction bases not matched to a gene: 10. Here the CDR3 reads CASSQDLLRGRQTQYF. DNA for the CDR3: TGCGCCAGCAGCCAAGATCTTTTGAGGGGGCGGCAGACCCAGTACTTC.

This rearrangement joins TRBV27 to TRBJ2-3; 13 bases match TRBD2. This CDR3 has 17 amino acids. Germline trimming cut 3 bases from V and 3 bases from J; bases unmatched to any gene: 6. Germline-derived CDR1 and CDR2 are MNHEY and SMNVEV (reference sequence). The CDR3 coding sequence is TGTGCCAGCAGTTTTATCGGGACTAGCGGGATGACAGATACGCAGTATTTT. It encodes CASSFIGTSGMTDTQYF.

V is TRBV7-3 and J is TRBJ2-1; no clear D gene. Trimming took off 4 bases at V and 4 bases at J, with 14 bases between the two ends. The CDR3 length is 15 residues. Looked up from germline, CDR1 is SGHTA and CDR2 is FQGTGA. The CDR3 sequence is CASSSRLALYNEQFF. The CDR3 DNA follows: TGTGCCAGCAGCTCCCGTCTGGCCCTATACAATGAGCAGTTCTTC. Full variable domain (rest looked up from reference TRBV7-3 and TRBJ2-1): GAGVSQTPSNKVTEKGKYVELRCDPISGHTALYWYRQSLGQGPEFLIYFQGTGAADDSGLPNDRFFAVRPEGSVSTLKIQRTERGDSAVYLCASSSRLALYNEQFFGPGTRLTVL.

This clone was seen only once. The gene calls are TRBV28 and TRBJ1-1; D is unresolved. The CDR3 runs to 16 residues. V was cut by 7 bases and J by 1 base, with 19 bases left in between. Germline V gene sequence: CDR1 MDHEN, CDR2 SYDVKM. For the CDR3, the DNA is TGTGCCAGCATGGAAATAGGATGGAGCAAGAACACTGAAGCTTTCTTT. Translation: CASMEIGWSKNTEAFF.

For this clone: Other DNA sequences in this sample translate to the same CDR3. The chain has TRBV5-1 and TRBJ1-5; no firm D call. This CDR3 has 13 residues. Germline assignment: CDR1 SGHRS and CDR2 YFSETQ. The V end lost 4 bases, the J end lost 1 base, and 6 bases lay between the germline ends. In DNA form, the CDR3 reads TGCGCCAGCAGCCTTGGCAGCAATCAGCCCCAGCATTTT. Translated, it gives CASSLGSNQPQHF.

This rearrangement joins TRBV19 to TRBJ2-7; D unresolved. The V gene lost 3 bases and the J gene lost 9 bases, with 12 bases spanning the gap. The CDR3 totals 12 residues. Germline V gene sequence: CDR1 LNHDA, CDR2 SQIVND (reference sequence). This CDR3 reads CASSIPPQRQYF. The CDR3 coding sequence is TGTGCCAGTAGTATCCCACCCCAGCGGCAGTACTTC.

In nucleotides, the CDR3 is TGTGCCAGCAGAATAGCGGGAGGGCCTGGCGAGCAGTACTTC. Its translation is CASRIAGGPGEQYF. This sequence joins TRBV6-5 and TRBJ2-7, with TRBD2 matching over 11 bases. This CDR3 contains 14 residues. Germline V gene lookup returns CDR1 MNHEY and CDR2 SVGAGI. J was trimmed by 6 bases and V by 6 bases; bases with no gene match: 7.

The chain recombines TRBV7-9 with TRBJ2-1; the D gene could be TRBD1 or TRBD2 (5 bases each). Trimming removed 5 bases from V and 8 bases from J, with 19 bases in between. CDR1 and CDR2 from the germline V gene are SEHNR and FQNEAQ (reference sequence). The CDR3 consists of 15 residues. CDR3 nucleotides: TGTGCCAGCAGCCCCGGGACCTCTTTGGCGGATGAGCAGTTCTTC. Translating it yields CASSPGTSLADEQFF. Based on the CDR3 plus reference TRBV7-9 and TRBJ2-1, the full variable domain is DTGVSQNPRHKITKRGQNVTFRCDPISEHNRLYWYRQTLGQGPEFLTYFQNEAQLEKSRLLSDRFSAERPKGSFSTLEIQRTEQGDSAMYLCASSPGTSLADEQFFGPGTRLTVL.

The chain carries TRBV5-8 and TRBJ2-7; D is possibly TRBD1 (6 bases). Trimming removed 1 base at V and 0 bases at J, with 11 bases between. Germline V gene data show CDR1 as SGHTS and CDR2 as YDEGEE. The CDR3 extends over 15 amino acids. The CDR3 bases are TGTGCCAGCAGCTTGTGGGGACATAGCTCCTACGAGCAGTACTTC. It codes for CASSLWGHSSYEQYF. Looking up the rest from reference TRBV5-8 and TRBJ2-7 gives the full variable domain: EAGVTQSPTHLIKTRGQQATLRCSPISGHTSVYWYQQALGLGLQFLLWYDEGEERNRGNFPPRFSGRQFPNYSSELNVNALELEDSALYLCASSLWGHSSYEQYFGPGTRLTVT.

As for this clone: Other nucleotide sequences in the sample specify the same CDR3. The CDR3 loop is CASRGNEQFF. CDR3 DNA: TGCGCCAGCAGGGGGAATGAGCAGTTCTTC. The rearrangement uses TRBV5-1 and TRBJ2-1; D ambiguous. The CDR3 has 10 residues. Trimming took off 5 bases at V and 7 bases at J, with 4 bases between the two ends. The germline V gene encodes CDR1 SGHRS and CDR2 YFSETQ.

V gene TRBV6-6 combines with J gene TRBJ1-2, with a weak D call TRBD1 (5 bases). CDR3 size: 14 residues. CDR1 MNHNY and CDR2 SVGAGI come from the germline V gene (reference sequence). The V and J ends lost 2 bases and 8 bases respectively, with 15 bases between them. The CDR3 sequence is CASSYPGREDGYTF. As DNA, the CDR3 is TGTGCCAGCAGTTACCCCGGCAGGGAGGACGGCTACACCTTC.

The chain uses TRBV28 and TRBJ2-5; D may match TRBD1 or TRBD2 (6 bases each). Per the germline V gene, CDR1 is MDHEN and CDR2 is SYDVKM. This CDR3 comprises 16 residues. V gave up 5 bases and J gave up 4 bases, with 20 bases separating them. CDR3 DNA: TGTGCCAGCAGTCCCCATTGGAGGGGGACGGGAGAGACCCAGTACTTC. Translated, it gives CASSPHWRGTGETQYF.

CDR3 sequence reads: CASSLLAGGRSGANVLTF. In DNA form, the CDR3 reads TGTGCCAGCAGCTTACTAGCGGGAGGTCGCTCTGGGGCCAACGTCCTGACTTTC. The V call is TRBV7-8, the J call TRBJ2-6; 11 bases align to TRBD2. The CDR3 runs to 18 residues. V shed 2 bases, J shed 0 bases, and the junction held 3 bases outside the gene matches. Germline V gene lookup returns CDR1 SGHVS and CDR2 FQNEAQ.

The CDR3 here is CASSIHPGSGTDTQYF. The CDR3 nucleotides are TGTGCCAGCAGCATCCATCCTGGTAGCGGGACAGATACGCAGTATTTT. This chain links TRBV13 with TRBJ2-3, with 7 bases lining up with TRBD2. Germline trimming cut 5 bases from V and 3 bases from J; bases unmatched to any gene: 11. The CDR3 is made up of 16 amino acids. Germline lookup yields CDR1 PRHDT and CDR2 FYEKMQ (reference sequence).

Concerning this clone itself: A much larger clone differs by one base, so this may be a read error. Other DNA sequences of this sample code for an identical CDR3. The chain joins TRBV5-8 to TRBJ1-5; no clear D gene. With 0 bases removed from V and 0 bases from J, the gap between germline ends came to 1 base. CDR3 size: 13 residues. Germline CDR1 is SGHTS and CDR2 is YDEGEE. The chain's CDR3 is CASSLASNQPQHF. CDR3 bases: TGTGCCAGCAGCTTGGCTAGCAATCAGCCCCAGCATTTT.

The rearrangement joins TRBV27 to TRBJ2-7; no firm D call. CDR1 and CDR2 from the germline V gene are MNHEY and SMNVEV (reference sequence). The CDR3 contains 15 residues. The V and J ends lost 4 bases and 3 bases respectively, with 16 bases between them. The CDR3 is CASSSGVSNLYEQYF. The CDR3 region has the DNA TGTGCCAGCAGTTCAGGAGTTAGCAACCTCTACGAGCAGTACTTC.

A single count supports this clone. The chain recombines TRBV20-1 with TRBJ1-2, with a weak D call TRBD1 (5 bases). Between the trimmed V and J ends, which lost 3 bases and 8 bases, there was a span of 10 bases. This CDR3 contains 11 residues. The germline V gene has CDR1 DFQATT and CDR2 SNEGSKA (reference sequence). The CDR3 DNA sequence: TGCAGTGCTAGTCAGGGTCCAGGCTACACCTTC. Translating gives CSASQGPGYTF.

This clone was detected only once. This chain links TRBV11-2 with TRBJ1-3, with unresolved D. V was trimmed by 5 bases and J by 0 bases, leaving 17 bases between them. Looked up from germline, CDR1 is SGHAT and CDR2 is FQNNGV. This CDR3 contains 17 residues. The CDR3 protein is CASSPLVPRSSGNTIYF. For the CDR3, the DNA is TGTGCCAGCAGCCCACTCGTCCCCAGGAGCTCTGGAAACACCATATATTTT.

The table lists this clone with a count of one. V is TRBV7-2 and J is TRBJ1-1, with 7 bases matching TRBD1. J gave up 5 bases and V 3 bases, and 3 bases lay outside the gene matches. Germline lookup yields CDR1 SGHTA and CDR2 FQGNSA. The CDR3 loop spans 13 amino acids. CDR3: CASSLTGRTEAFF. CDR3 DNA: TGTGCCAGCAGCTTGACAGGGCGGACTGAAGCTTTCTTT.

The CDR3 region is CASIQLDIPRNEQFF. CDR3 bases: TGTGCCAGCATCCAATTGGACATCCCTCGAAATGAGCAGTTCTTC. This sequence joins TRBV7-9 and TRBJ2-1; D might be TRBD1 (5 bases). The germline CDR1 and CDR2 sequences are SEHNR and FQNEAQ (reference sequence). The CDR3 runs 15 residues. Trimming shortened V by 7 bases and J by 7 bases, and 20 bases separated the two germline ends. Drawing the rest from reference TRBV7-9 and TRBJ2-1, the complete variable domain is DTGVSQNPRHKITKRGQNVTFRCDPISEHNRLYWYRQTLGQGPEFLTYFQNEAQLEKSRLLSDRFSAERPKGSFSTLEIQRTEQGDSAMYLCASIQLDIPRNEQFFGPGTRLTVL.

This chain uses TRBV7-9 with TRBJ2-7, with D tentatively TRBD1 or TRBD2 (6 bases each). The V gene's germline CDR1 is SEHNR and CDR2 FQNEAQ (reference sequence). The CDR3 runs 16 residues. V shed 2 bases and J shed 2 bases, with 16 bases lying between them. The CDR3 sequence: CASSLKGWGAAYEQYF. The CDR3 DNA sequence: TGTGCCAGCAGCTTAAAGGGCTGGGGGGCCGCCTACGAGCAGTACTTC.

The chain has TRBV14 and TRBJ2-7, with D perhaps assigned TRBD1 or TRBD2 (6 bases each). This CDR3 has 15 amino acids. The V end was cut by 0 bases, the J end by 4 bases, with 13 bases between. Looked up from germline, CDR1 is SGHDN and CDR2 is FVKESK. The CDR3 DNA sequence: TGTGCCAGCAGCCAAGATTACAGGGACTCTTACGAGCAGTACTTC. This gives the protein CASSQDYRDSYEQYF.

Details on this clone: Other DNA sequences in this sample translate to the same CDR3. The chain carries TRBV19 and TRBJ2-1, with a tentative D call TRBD2 (5 bases). From germline, CDR1 is LNHDA and CDR2 SQIVND (reference sequence). With 1 base removed from V and 1 base from J, the gap between germline ends came to 8 bases. The CDR3 length is 15 residues. The CDR3 loop is CASSIGGLSYNEQFF. CDR3 sequence (DNA): TGTGCCAGTAGTATAGGAGGGCTGTCCTACAATGAGCAGTTCTTC.

The gene calls are TRBV2 and TRBJ2-1, with no clear D. Germline CDR1 reads SNHLY; CDR2 reads FYNNEI. CDR3 size: 14 residues. V was trimmed by 3 bases and J by 2 bases, leaving 8 bases between them. CDR3 residues: CASSDVATYNEQFF. The CDR3 DNA is TGTGCCAGCAGTGATGTAGCTACCTACAATGAGCAGTTCTTC. Combining the CDR3 with reference TRBV2 and TRBJ2-1 gives the whole variable domain EPEVTQTPSHQVTQMGQEVILRCVPISNHLYFYWYRQILGQKVEFLVSFYNNEISEKSEIFDDQFSVERPDGSNFTLKIRSTKLEDSAMYFCASSDVATYNEQFFGPGTRLTVL.

This chain joins TRBV6-6 and TRBJ2-3; no firm D call. V gave up 0 bases and J gave up 2 bases, with 9 bases separating them. Germline V gene data show CDR1 as MNHNY and CDR2 as SVGAGI (reference sequence). The CDR3 totals 15 residues. CDR3 nucleotides: TGTGCCAGCAGTTACTCTCCGGAGAACACAGATACGCAGTATTTT. Translation gives CASSYSPENTDTQYF.